This is a list of T cell receptor beta chains from one sample in a study of shared clonotypes between healthy human individuals. Generated by immunoSEQ multiplex PCR, the TCRdb table keeps only in-frame clones and is missing some. The sample consists of 780,000 or so clones, around 70% of them appearing once. The specimen sequenced was memory CD4+ T cells sorted from blood. The receptors were gathered from a woman under 40 in good health. The CDR3 runs from the conserved cysteine through the conserved F or W. The D gene is left open where the match is weak. Size is omitted from some rows. Given values are once, few, many or a class for expanded clones.

J gene,D gene,V gene,clone size,CDR3 protein,CDR3 DNA
TRBJ2-1,NA,TRBV7-3,once,CASSLTSASYNEQFF,TGTGCCAGCAGCTTAACCAGCGCCTCCTACAATGAGCAGTTCTTC
TRBJ2-7,TRBD1,TRBV6-1,NA,CASSESGTERYEQYF,TGTGCCAGCAGTGAATCCGGGACAGAGAGATACGAGCAGTACTTC
TRBJ1-1,NA,TRBV19,few,CASSPLETDVNTEAFF,TGTGCCAGTAGTCCCCTCGAGACAGACGTGAACACTGAAGCTTTCTTT
TRBJ2-1,TRBD2,TRBV5-1,NA,CASSLFSGAGGNEQFF,TGCGCCAGCAGCCTCTTCAGTGGGGCCGGGGGGAATGAGCAGTTCTTC
TRBJ2-3,NA,TRBV2,NA,CASSQNSADTQYF,TGTGCCAGCAGTCAGAATAGCGCAGATACGCAGTATTTT
TRBJ1-4,NA,TRBV4-1,NA,CASSQGTANEKLFF,TGCGCCAGCAGCCAAGGGACAGCAAATGAAAAACTGTTTTTT
TRBJ2-1,TRBD1,TRBV5-1,NA,CASSARTGTLNEQFF,TGCGCCAGCAGCGCGAGGACAGGGACCTTGAATGAGCAGTTCTTC
TRBJ2-1,NA,TRBV28,NA,CASSAPTRSDDNEQFF,TGTGCCAGCAGCGCCCCAACAAGGTCGGATGACAATGAGCAGTTCTTC
TRBJ2-1,NA,TRBV29-1,NA,CSVVPRVNEQFF,TGCAGCGTTGTCCCTAGGGTGAATGAGCAGTTCTTC
TRBJ1-4,TRBD1,TRBV2,NA,CASSEATGRNEKLFF,TGTGCCAGCAGTGAAGCGACAGGGAGGAACGAAAAACTGTTTTTT
TRBJ2-2,TRBD2,TRBV6-5,NA,CASKGSGGPDGELFF,TGTGCCAGCAAGGGGTCGGGAGGGCCAGACGGAGAGCTGTTTTTT
TRBJ2-5,TRBD1,TRBV28,NA,CASRQGQETQYF,TGTGCCAGCCGACAGGGACAAGAGACCCAGTACTTC
TRBJ2-7,NA,TRBV28,NA,CASSLGGQNYEQYF,TGTGCCAGCAGTTTAGGTGGGCAGAACTACGAGCAGTACTTC
TRBJ2-5,NA,TRBV5-6,NA,CASSLDGFQETQYF,TGTGCCAGCAGCTTGGACGGCTTCCAAGAGACCCAGTACTTC
TRBJ1-1,NA,TRBV2,many,CASRRTERAEAFF,TGTGCCAGCAGGCGGACAGAAAGGGCTGAAGCTTTCTTT
TRBJ1-2,NA,TRBV19,NA,CASSPGPGYGYTF,TGTGCCAGTAGTCCCGGGCCCGGCTATGGCTACACCTTC
TRBJ1-3,TRBD1,TRBV28,few,CASSFNRGYTIYF,TGTGCCAGCAGTTTCAACAGGGGCTACACCATATATTTT
TRBJ2-6,NA,TRBV5-1,NA,CASSENAAGANVLTF,TGCGCCAGCAGCGAGAATGCCGCAGGGGCCAACGTCCTGACTTTC
TRBJ2-1,NA,TRBV7-9,NA,CASSLNLDGYEQFF,TGTGCCAGCAGCTTAAACTTAGATGGGTATGAGCAGTTCTTC
TRBJ2-4,NA,TRBV4-1,NA,CASSQGQTIKNIQYF,TGCGCCAGCAGCCAAGGGCAGACCATTAAAAACATTCAGTACTTC
TRBJ2-5,NA,TRBV7-9,NA,CASSLVWLETQYF,TGTGCCAGCAGCTTAGTCTGGCTGGAGACCCAGTACTTC
TRBJ2-1,TRBD2,TRBV2,few,CASSGLAGVVGDEQFF,TGTGCCAGCAGTGGGCTAGCGGGAGTCGTGGGCGATGAGCAGTTCTTC
TRBJ2-3,NA,TRBV13,NA,CASSPQYLRTDTQYF,TGTGCCAGCAGCCCCCAATACCTAAGAACAGATACGCAGTATTTT
TRBJ2-7,TRBD2,TRBV27,NA,CASSWTSGSGSYEQYF,TGTGCCAGCAGTTGGACTAGCGGGAGTGGGAGCTACGAGCAGTACTTC
TRBJ1-2,NA,TRBV6-1,NA,CASSEGLQGSFPYGYTF,TGTGCCAGCAGTGAAGGGCTTCAGGGGAGTTTTCCCTATGGCTACACCTTC
TRBJ2-5,TRBD2,TRBV11-3,NA,CASSTGLAGQETQYF,TGTGCCAGCAGCACGGGACTAGCGGGCCAAGAGACCCAGTACTTC
TRBJ2-3,NA,TRBV19,NA,CASSDRILRDTQYF,TGTGCCAGTAGTGACAGGATACTTCGGGATACGCAGTATTTT
TRBJ1-1,NA,TRBV28,NA,CATERDPRAFF,TGTGCCACCGAGAGAGACCCTCGGGCTTTCTTT
TRBJ1-2,NA,TRBV27,NA,CASSFSQFYGYTF,TGTGCCAGCAGTTTTAGTCAGTTCTATGGCTACACCTTC
TRBJ2-7,TRBD2,TRBV5-1,NA,CASSGGLAGGQVDEQYF,TGCGCCAGCAGCGGAGGACTAGCGGGAGGGCAGGTAGACGAGCAGTACTTC
TRBJ1-2,NA,TRBV2,NA,CASTPGDGYTF,TGTGCCAGCACCCCAGGGGATGGCTACACCTTC
TRBJ2-1,TRBD2,TRBV27,NA,CASSLSGLAINEQFF,TGTGCCAGCAGTTTATCCGGACTAGCGATCAATGAGCAGTTCTTC
TRBJ1-4,TRBD1,TRBV28,NA,CASSRRDRANEKLFF,TGTGCCAGCAGTCGCCGGGACAGGGCTAATGAAAAACTGTTTTTT
TRBJ2-7,TRBD2,TRBV11-2,NA,CASSTQFTSGSSSYEQYF,TGTGCCAGCAGCACCCAATTTACTAGCGGGAGCTCCTCCTACGAGCAGTACTTC
TRBJ2-7,TRBD2,TRBV27,NA,CASRPGLANYYEQYF,TGTGCCAGCAGACCGGGACTAGCAAATTACTACGAGCAGTACTTC
TRBJ1-5,NA,TRBV28,NA,CASSFRQDYNQPQHF,TGTGCCAGCAGTTTCCGACAGGACTACAATCAGCCCCAGCATTTT
TRBJ2-7,NA,TRBV4-3,once,CASSEALGFSAYEQYF,TGCGCCAGCAGCGAGGCCCTAGGATTTTCGGCCTACGAGCAGTACTTC
TRBJ1-1,NA,TRBV18,NA,CASSPDLGNTEAFF,TGTGCCAGCTCACCTGACTTAGGGAACACTGAAGCTTTCTTT
TRBJ2-2,TRBD1,TRBV28,many,CASRAGTGDTGELFF,TGTGCCAGCAGAGCCGGGACAGGGGACACCGGGGAGCTGTTTTTT
TRBJ1-5,NA,TRBV28,once,CASWGRSQPQHF,TGTGCCAGCTGGGGCAGGAGTCAGCCCCAGCATTTT
TRBJ1-1,NA,TRBV6-1,few,CASSPLDSLGTFF,TGTGCCAGCAGTCCATTGGACAGCCTCGGAACTTTCTTT
TRBJ2-1,TRBD1,TRBV5-1,NA,CASSFGQGYYNEQFF,TGCGCCAGCAGCTTCGGACAGGGCTACTACAATGAGCAGTTCTTC
TRBJ2-2,TRBD1,TRBV7-7,NA,CASSPGTGLNTGELFF,TGTGCCAGCAGCCCCGGGACAGGACTTAACACCGGGGAGCTGTTTTTT
TRBJ1-4,NA,TRBV5-1,NA,CASSSRGVSNEKLFF,TGCGCCAGCAGCTCTCGGGGCGTCTCTAATGAAAAACTGTTTTTT
TRBJ2-5,TRBD1,TRBV5-1,NA,CASSLLGTGQETQYF,TGCGCCAGCAGCTTGCTCGGGACAGGGCAAGAGACCCAGTACTTC